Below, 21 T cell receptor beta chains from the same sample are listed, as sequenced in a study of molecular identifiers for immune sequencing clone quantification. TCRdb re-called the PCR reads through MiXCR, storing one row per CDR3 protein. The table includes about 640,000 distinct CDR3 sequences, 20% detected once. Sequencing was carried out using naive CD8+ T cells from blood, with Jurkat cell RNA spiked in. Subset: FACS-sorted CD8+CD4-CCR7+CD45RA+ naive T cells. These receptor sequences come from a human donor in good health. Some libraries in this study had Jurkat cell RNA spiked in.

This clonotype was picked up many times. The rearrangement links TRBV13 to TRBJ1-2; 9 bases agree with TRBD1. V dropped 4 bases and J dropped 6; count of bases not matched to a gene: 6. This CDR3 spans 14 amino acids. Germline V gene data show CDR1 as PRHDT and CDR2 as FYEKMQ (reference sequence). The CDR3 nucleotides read TGTGCCAGCAGCTCGGGACAGGGAGTGGATGGCTACACCTTC. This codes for CASSSGQGVDGYTF.

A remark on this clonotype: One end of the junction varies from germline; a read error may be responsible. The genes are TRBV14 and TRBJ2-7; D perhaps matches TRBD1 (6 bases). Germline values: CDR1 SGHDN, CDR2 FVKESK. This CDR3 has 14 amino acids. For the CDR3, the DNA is TGTGCCAGCAGCCAGGAGGACAGTCCCTACGCGCAGTACTTC. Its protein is CASSQEDSPYAQYF.

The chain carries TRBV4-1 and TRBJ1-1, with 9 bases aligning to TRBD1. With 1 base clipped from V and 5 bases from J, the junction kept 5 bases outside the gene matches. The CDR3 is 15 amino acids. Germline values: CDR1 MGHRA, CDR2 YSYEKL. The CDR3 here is CASSQVGQGKTEAFF. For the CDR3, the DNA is TGCGCCAGCAGCCAAGTGGGACAGGGAAAGACTGAAGCTTTCTTT.

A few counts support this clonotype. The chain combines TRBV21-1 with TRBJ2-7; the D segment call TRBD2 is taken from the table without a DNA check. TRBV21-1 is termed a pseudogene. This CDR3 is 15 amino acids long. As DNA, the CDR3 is TGTGCCAGCAGCAATGATCCTAGCGGTAGGTACGAGCAGTACTTC. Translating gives CASSNDPSGRYEQYF.

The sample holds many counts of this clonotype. The chain's CDR3 is CASGQEGADTQYF. For the CDR3, the DNA is TGTGCCAGCGGACAAGAAGGGGCAGATACGCAGTATTTT. The chain employs TRBV27 and TRBJ2-3, with D perhaps matching TRBD1 (5 bases). CDR1 and CDR2 from the germline V gene are MNHEY and SMNVEV (reference sequence). The CDR3 is 13 amino acids. Trimming pared 8 bases from V and 4 bases from J, leaving 13 bases between.

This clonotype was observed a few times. The CDR3 loop is CATSDRMSSYNEQFF. As DNA, the CDR3 is TGTGCCACCTCCGACAGAATGAGCTCCTACAATGAGCAGTTCTTC. The chain employs TRBV27 and TRBJ2-1; D is possibly TRBD1 (5 bases). Germline V CDR1 and CDR2: MNHEY, SMNVEV (reference sequence). This CDR3 region has 15 residues. V was shortened by 10 bases and J by 0 bases, with 16 bases between the two germline ends.

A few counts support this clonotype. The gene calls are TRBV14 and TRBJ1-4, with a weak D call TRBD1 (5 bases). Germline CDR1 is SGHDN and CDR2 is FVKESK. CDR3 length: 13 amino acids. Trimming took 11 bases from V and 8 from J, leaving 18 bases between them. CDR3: CAGDGASSEKLFF. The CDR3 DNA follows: TGTGCCGGGGACGGGGCGTCCTCCGAAAAACTGTTTTTT.

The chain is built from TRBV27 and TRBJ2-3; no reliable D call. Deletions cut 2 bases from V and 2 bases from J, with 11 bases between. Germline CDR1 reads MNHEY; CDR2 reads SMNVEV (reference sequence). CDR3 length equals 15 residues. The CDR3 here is CASSLRVPTTDTQYF. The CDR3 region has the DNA TGTGCCAGCAGTTTAAGGGTGCCAACCACAGATACGCAGTATTTT.

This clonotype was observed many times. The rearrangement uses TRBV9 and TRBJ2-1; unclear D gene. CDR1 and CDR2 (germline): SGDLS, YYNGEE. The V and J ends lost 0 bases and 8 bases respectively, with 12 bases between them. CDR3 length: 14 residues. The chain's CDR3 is CASSVGTVPDEQFF. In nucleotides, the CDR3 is TGTGCCAGCAGCGTAGGTACGGTCCCAGATGAGCAGTTCTTC.

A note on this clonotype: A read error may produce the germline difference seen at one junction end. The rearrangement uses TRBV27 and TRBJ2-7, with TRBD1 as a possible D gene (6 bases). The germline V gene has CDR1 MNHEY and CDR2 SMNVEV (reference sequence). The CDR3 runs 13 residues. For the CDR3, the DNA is TGTGCCAGCGGTTTAGGGTACAGGGCCGAGCAGTACTTC. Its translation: CASGLGYRAEQYF.

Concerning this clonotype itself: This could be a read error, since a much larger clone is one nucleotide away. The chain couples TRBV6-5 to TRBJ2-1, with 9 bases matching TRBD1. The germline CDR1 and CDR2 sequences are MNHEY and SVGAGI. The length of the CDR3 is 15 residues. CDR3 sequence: CASGYAGTGRNEQFF. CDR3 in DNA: TGTGCCAGCGGTTACGCCGGGACAGGGCGGAATGAGCAGTTCTTC.

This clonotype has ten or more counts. The CDR3 protein is CASSLRPQRNSPLHF. In DNA, the CDR3 is TGTGCCAGCAGTTTAAGGCCTCAGAGGAATTCACCCCTCCACTTT. The J gene is TRBJ1-6, the V gene TRBV27; D is ambiguous. The CDR3 spans 15 residues. CDR1 and CDR2 from the germline V gene are MNHEY and SMNVEV (reference sequence). Trimming shortened V by 2 bases and J by 7 bases, and 12 bases separated the two germline ends.

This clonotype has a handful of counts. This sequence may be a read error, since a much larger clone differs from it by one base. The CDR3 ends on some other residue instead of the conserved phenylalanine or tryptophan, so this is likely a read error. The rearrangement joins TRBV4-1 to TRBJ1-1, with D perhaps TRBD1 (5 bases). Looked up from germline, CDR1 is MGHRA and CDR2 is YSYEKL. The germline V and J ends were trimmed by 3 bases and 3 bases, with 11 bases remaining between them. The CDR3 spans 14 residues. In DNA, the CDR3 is TGCGCCAGCAGCCACCTGACAGCATACACTGAAGCTTTCCTT. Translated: CASSHLTAYTEAFL.

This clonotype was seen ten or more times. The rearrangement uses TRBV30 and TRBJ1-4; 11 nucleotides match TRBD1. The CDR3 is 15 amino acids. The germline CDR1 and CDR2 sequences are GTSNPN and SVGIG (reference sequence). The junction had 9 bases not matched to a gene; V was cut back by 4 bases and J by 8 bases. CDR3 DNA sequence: TGTGCCTGGACTAAGTTTAGGACAGGGGGCGAAAAACTGTTTTTT. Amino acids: CAWTKFRTGGEKLFF.

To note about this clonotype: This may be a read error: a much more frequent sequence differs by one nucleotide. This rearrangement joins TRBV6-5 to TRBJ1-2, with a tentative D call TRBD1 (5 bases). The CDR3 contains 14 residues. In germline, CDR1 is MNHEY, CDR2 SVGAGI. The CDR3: CASSYSQGAVGYAF. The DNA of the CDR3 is TGTGCCAGCAGTTACTCGCAAGGGGCTGTAGGCTACGCCTTC.

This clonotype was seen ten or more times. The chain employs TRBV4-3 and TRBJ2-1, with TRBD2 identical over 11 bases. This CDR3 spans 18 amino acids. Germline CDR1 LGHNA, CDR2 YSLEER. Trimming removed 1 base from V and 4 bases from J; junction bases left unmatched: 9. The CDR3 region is CASSQVVAGGPGYNEQFF. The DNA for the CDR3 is TGCGCCAGCAGCCAAGTCGTAGCGGGAGGGCCGGGGTACAATGAGCAGTTCTTC.

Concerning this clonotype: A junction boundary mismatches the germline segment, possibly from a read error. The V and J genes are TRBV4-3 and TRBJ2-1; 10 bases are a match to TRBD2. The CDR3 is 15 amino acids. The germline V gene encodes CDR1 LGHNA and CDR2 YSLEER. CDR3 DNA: TGCGCCAGCAGCTGGACTAGCGGAACCTACAATAAGCAGTTCTTC. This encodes CASSWTSGTYNKQFF.

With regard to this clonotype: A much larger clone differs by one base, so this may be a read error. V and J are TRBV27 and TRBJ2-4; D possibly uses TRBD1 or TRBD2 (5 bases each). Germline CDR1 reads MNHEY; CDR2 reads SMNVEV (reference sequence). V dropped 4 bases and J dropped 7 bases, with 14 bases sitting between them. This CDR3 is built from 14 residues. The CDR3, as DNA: TGTGCCAGCAGTTCGCTTGGGGGTCGCAACATTCAGTACTTC. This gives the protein CASSSLGGRNIQYF.

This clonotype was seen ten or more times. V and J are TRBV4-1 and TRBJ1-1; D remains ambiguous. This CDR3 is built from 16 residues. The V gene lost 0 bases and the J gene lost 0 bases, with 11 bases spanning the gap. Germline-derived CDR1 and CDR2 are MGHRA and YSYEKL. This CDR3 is CASSQDNSWMNTEAFF. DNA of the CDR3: TGCGCCAGCAGCCAAGATAACAGCTGGATGAACACTGAAGCTTTCTTT.

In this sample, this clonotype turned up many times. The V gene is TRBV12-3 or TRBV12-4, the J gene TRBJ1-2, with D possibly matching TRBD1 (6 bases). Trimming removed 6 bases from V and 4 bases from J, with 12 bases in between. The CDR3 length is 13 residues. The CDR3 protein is CASRDKTGYGYTF. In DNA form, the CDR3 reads TGTGCCAGCAGAGATAAGACAGGCTATGGCTACACCTTC.

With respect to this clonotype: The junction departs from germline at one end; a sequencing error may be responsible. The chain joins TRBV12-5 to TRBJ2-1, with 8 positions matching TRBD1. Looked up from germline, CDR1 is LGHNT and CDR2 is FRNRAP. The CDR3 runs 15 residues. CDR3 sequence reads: CASGLGQGSYNEQSF. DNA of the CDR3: TGTGCTAGTGGTTTGGGACAGGGGTCGTACAATGAGCAGTCCTTC.